This passage covers 8 T cell receptor beta chains from one sample sequenced in a study of CD8+ T cells in alopecia areata (dated by TCRdb to 2016 to 2019). Sample time point, as interpreted from the label and publication: less than 30 weeks on oral tofacitinib. The sample's treatment or condition label, decoded: oral pan-JAK inhibitor, 5-10 mg twice daily. Library creation used the immunoSEQ multiplex PCR assay. To provide template for TCR sequencing, every sample had RNA extracted and reverse transcribed into cDNA. TCRdb holds this immuneACCESS table with in-frame rearrangements only. Some clones are missing; in checked studies, unresolved V genes explain under half, and the rest has no known cause. In all, the sample holds 150,000 to 200,000 clones, and roughly 66% of those were seen once. The ten largest clones capture over 0.9% of the sample. The starting material was CD4+ T cells sorted from blood, obtained at week 24, from a patient treated with tofacitinib. These TCRs come from a human donor with alopecia areata.

Here the CDR3 reads CASTLALGGAETQYF. The CDR3 DNA follows: TGTGCCAGCACTCTTGCGTTGGGGGGTGCGGAGACCCAGTACTTC. The V and J genes are TRBV2 and TRBJ2-5; perhaps TRBD2 as D (6 bases). V lost 7 bases to trimming and J lost 5 bases, with 20 bases between them. The CDR3 length is 15 residues. Germline V CDR1 and CDR2: SNHLY, FYNNEI.

This rearrangement joins TRBV7-2 to TRBJ2-5; D remains unclear. CDR3 size: 11 residues. Germline CDR1 reads SGHTA; CDR2 reads FQGNSA. The V end was cut by 2 bases, the J end by 3 bases, with 1 base between. The CDR3 reads CASSLKETQYF. DNA for the CDR3: TGTGCCAGCAGCTTAAAAGAGACCCAGTACTTC.

The chain has TRBV29-1 and TRBJ2-3; 9 positions agree with TRBD1. V trimming: 6 bases; J trimming: 4 bases; junction bases outside the gene matches: 5. Germline CDR1 SQVTM, CDR2 ANQGSEA. This CDR3 is built from 13 residues. CDR3 in DNA: TGCAGCGTCGGGACAGGGAGTGCAGATACGCAGTATTTT. As protein: CSVGTGSADTQYF.

V gene TRBV27 combines with J gene TRBJ1-5, with D uncertain. This CDR3 contains 13 residues. Germline V lookup: CDR1 MNHEY, CDR2 SMNVEV (reference sequence). V was shortened by 8 bases and J by 2 bases, with 10 bases between the two germline ends. Written as DNA, the CDR3 is TGTGCCAGCGGCGAGAAGGGCAATCAGCCCCAGCATTTT. It specifies CASGEKGNQPQHF.

In its sample, this clone was seen a few times. The chain carries TRBV10-3 and TRBJ2-7; the match to TRBD1 covers 9 bases. With V trimmed by 5 bases and J by 4 bases, 3 bases remained unmatched. Germline CDR1 is ENHRY and CDR2 is SYGVKD. This CDR3 is built from 13 residues. The CDR3 sequence: CAISWTGEYEQYF. In nucleotides, the CDR3 is TGTGCCATCAGTTGGACAGGGGAGTACGAGCAGTACTTC.

The table lists this clone with a few counts. The chain combines TRBV30 with TRBJ1-5, with TRBD1 identical over 8 bases. The CDR3 length is 13 residues. V lost 4 bases and J lost 3; bases outside the gene matches: 2. Germline V CDR1 and CDR2: GTSNPN, SVGIG (reference sequence). Here the CDR3 reads CAWTGGHNQPQHF. The DNA for the CDR3 is TGTGCCTGGACAGGGGGCCACAATCAGCCCCAGCATTTT.

The chain has TRBV6-5 and TRBJ1-2; 8 bases agree with TRBD1. The CDR3 has 11 amino acids. V lost 8 bases to trimming and J lost 6 bases; unmatched junction nucleotides: 2. CDR1 and CDR2 from the germline V gene are MNHEY and SVGAGI. CDR3 sequence reads: CASATGDGYTF. CDR3 DNA: TGTGCCAGCGCGACAGGGGATGGCTACACCTTC.

In its sample, this clone was seen once. V and J are TRBV9 and TRBJ2-5; D is possibly TRBD2 (5 bases). Germline-derived CDR1 and CDR2 are SGDLS and YYNGEE. V lost 0 bases and J lost 3, with 18 bases in between. The CDR3 has 17 amino acids. The CDR3 reads CASSVGPPLVGEETQYF. In DNA, the CDR3 is TGTGCCAGCAGCGTAGGCCCCCCACTAGTCGGGGAAGAGACCCAGTACTTC. Together with reference TRBV9 and TRBJ2-5, the CDR3 gives the full variable domain: DSGVTQTPKHLITATGQRVTLRCSPRSGDLSVYWYQQSLDQGLQFLIQYYNGEERAKGNILERFSAQQFPDLHSELNLSSLELGDSALYFCASSVGPPLVGEETQYFGPGTRLLVL.